This TCR beta chain was profiled in a study of CD8+CD57+ T cells in acquired aplastic anemia. Study-level information: CD4+ and CD8+ cells, once sorted, gave DNA averaging roughly 3 ug. The study's findings and limits: The study identified roughly 31 CD8+ CDR3 sequences shared by patients and controls.

Genomic DNA constituted the template upon which TCR beta VDJ and CDR3 profiling was performed. One entry per CDR3 protein results from TCRdb running MiXCR on the reads. The sample yields over 150,000 distinct CDR3 sequences, roughly 65% seen once. All sequencing subjects had displayed CD8+CD57+ cell expansion on flow cytometry. In all patients, the disease was severe acquired aplastic anemia. No therapy had been given to the patients at the time of blood sampling. The table lists this clonotype with many counts. Its specificity is unknown. The CDR3 totals 21 residues. CDR1 is DFQATT and CDR2 is SNEGSKA in the germline V gene (reference sequence). V trimming: 0 bases; J trimming: 0 bases; junction bases outside the gene matches: 13.

V gene TRBV20-1 combines with J gene TRBJ2-1; TRBD2 matches 14 bases. The sequence came from a human donor with aplastic anemia. Material for sequencing was sorted CD4+, CD8+, or CD8+CD57+ T cells (not recorded which) from PBMCs. CDR3 protein: CSARDYPGTSGGYSSYNEQFF. In DNA, the CDR3 is TGCAGTGCTAGAGATTATCCGGGGACTAGCGGGGGCTATAGCTCCTACAATGAGCAGTTCTTC.